This T cell receptor beta chain is from a study of siplizumab effects on memory and regulatory T cells (dated 2019 in TCRdb). About the full investigation: The effect of the anti-CD2 antibody siplizumab on alloreactive T-cell subsets was examined in allogeneic mixed lymphocyte reactions constructed from human PBMCs.

A word on this clone: Its specific antigen is unknown. Base qualities are not at hand, and no much larger clone is one base apart.

Here is what the overall study found, with its caveats: For roughly 75-97% of proliferating CD4+ or CD8+ clones, no naive or memory phenotype could be assigned. Siplizumab significantly lowered the cumulative frequency of alloreactive sequences that could be traced to unstimulated CD4+ memory T cells. Sequences below about 10^-5 frequency were poorly captured, so only a minor fraction of alloreactive clones could be mapped to unstimulated subsets. Unstimulated naive T cells appeared to be more diverse than memory T cells, and naive cells seemed to make a substantial contribution to the alloresponse. Among mappable alloreactive CD4+ clones, an average Treg-derived fraction of roughly 71% was observed with siplizumab, compared with approximately 25% in control reactions. Whether proliferating Tregs from siplizumab cultures actually had suppressive function was not functionally confirmed.

Unstimulated CD4+ memory cells were also sequenced in three donor pairs, together with CD4+ naive, CD8+ TEMRA, CD8+ naive and CD8+ effector memory subsets. TCRbeta CDR3 sequencing was performed on sorted unstimulated T cells and on proliferating T cells recovered from mixed lymphocyte reactions. Fresh whole blood from roughly ten HLA-typed healthy donors was used to isolate PBMCs. Via the germline V gene, CDR1 is MGHRA and CDR2 YSYEKL. The CDR3 goes from the cysteine to the phenylalanine over 16 residues. Only the CDR3 portion is preserved as DNA: 48 bases, with reading frame beginning at the first base. Relative to germline, V is 3 bases shorter and J is 5 bases shorter, with 18 bases between their ends. The protocol used for the library was the immunoSEQ multiplex PCR assay. Each sample had 90,000 to 100,000 TCR templates assayed by the deep sequencing platform. Genomic DNA extracted from sorted T cells was used for TCRbeta CDR3 sequencing. Concerning the study's data processing: The R programming language was used for clonal analysis of TCRbeta CDR3 data. Alloreactive CD4+ and CD8+ clones were defined by comparing unstimulated samples with post-reaction CFSE-low samples. By matching sequences to the repertoires of sorted unstimulated Treg and non-Treg cells, each alloreactive CD4+ clone was assigned a regulatory or non-regulatory origin. Sourced from immuneACCESS, this table was stored by TCRdb with only in-frame sequences that have V and J called. A share of the clones is absent; for the studies checked, an unresolved V gene accounts for under half, and the remainder has no known explanation. V and J calls and clone size follow that table, whereas D and trimming were derived from the DNA. This sample has roughly 6,100 clones in its table, and approximately 60% of those were observed once. Of the sample, approximately 16% is held by the ten largest clones.

Sequenced: effector memory CD8+ T cells sorted from blood. Taken with the paper, the label for cell subset or site translates to: unstimulated CD8+ effector memory T cells. This sequence uses TRBV4-1 and TRBJ2-3, and perhaps TRBD2 as D gene, on 6 matching bases. This receptor was obtained from a human donor in good health. At the DNA level, the sequence is TGCGCCAGCAGCCAGCCGGGACTGGGGGTGGGAGATACGCAGTATTTT. It translates to CASSQPGLGVGDTQYF.